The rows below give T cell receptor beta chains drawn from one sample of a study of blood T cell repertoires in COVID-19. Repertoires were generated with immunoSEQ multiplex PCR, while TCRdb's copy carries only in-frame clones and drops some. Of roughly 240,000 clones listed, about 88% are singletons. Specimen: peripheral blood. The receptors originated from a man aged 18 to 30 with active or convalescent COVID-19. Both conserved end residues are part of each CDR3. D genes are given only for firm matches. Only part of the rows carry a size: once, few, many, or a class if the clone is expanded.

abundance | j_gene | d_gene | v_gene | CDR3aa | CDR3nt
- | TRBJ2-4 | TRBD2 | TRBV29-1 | CSVGTSGSMDIQYF | TGCAGCGTAGGTACTAGCGGGAGTATGGACATTCAGTACTTC
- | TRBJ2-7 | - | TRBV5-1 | CANLGANRTLSYEQYF | TGCGCCAACCTTGGGGCTAACAGGACCCTCTCCTACGAGCAGTACTTC
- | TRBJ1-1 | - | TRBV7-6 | CASSYQLANTEAFF | TGTGCCAGCAGCTACCAGCTAGCGAACACTGAAGCTTTCTTT
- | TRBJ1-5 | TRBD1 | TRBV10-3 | CAIGDSGDQPQHF | TGTGCCATCGGGGACAGCGGAGATCAGCCCCAGCATTTT
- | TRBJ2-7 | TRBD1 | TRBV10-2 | CASSESGTGGSYEQYF | TGCGCCAGCAGTGAGTCCGGGACAGGGGGCTCCTACGAGCAGTACTTC
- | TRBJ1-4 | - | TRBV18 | CASSYRVTNEKLFF | TGTGCCAGCTCATACAGGGTTACGAATGAAAAACTGTTTTTT
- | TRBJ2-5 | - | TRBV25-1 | CASSESGKGSAETQYF | TGTGCCAGCAGTGAATCAGGAAAGGGGTCGGCGGAGACCCAGTACTTC
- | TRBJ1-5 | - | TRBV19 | CASTLAFSNQPQHF | TGTGCCAGTACTTTAGCCTTTAGCAATCAGCCCCAGCATTTT
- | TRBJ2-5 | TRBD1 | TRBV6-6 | CASSPGQGKETQYF | TGTGCCAGCAGCCCCGGACAGGGAAAAGAGACCCAGTACTTC
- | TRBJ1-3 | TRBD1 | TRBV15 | CATSRDNWGQGRGNTIYF | TGTGCCACCAGCAGAGATAACTGGGGACAGGGGCGCGGAAACACCATATATTTT
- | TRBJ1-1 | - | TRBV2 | CASDGGANTEAFF | TGTGCCAGCGATGGAGGGGCGAACACTGAAGCTTTCTTT
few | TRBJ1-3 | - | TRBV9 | CASSTNRLISGNTIYF | TGTGCCAGCAGCACAAACAGGTTAATCTCTGGAAACACCATATATTTT
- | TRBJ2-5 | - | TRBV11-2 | CASSLGAGPPPAYF | TGTGCCAGCAGCTTAGGGGCGGGACCCCCCCCGGCGTACTTC
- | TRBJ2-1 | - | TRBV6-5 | CASSYNYEQFF | TGTGCCAGCAGTTATAATTATGAGCAGTTCTTC
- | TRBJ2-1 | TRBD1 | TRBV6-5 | CASSSGTGLSQFF | TGTGCCAGCAGTTCCGGGACAGGCCTAAGCCAGTTCTTC
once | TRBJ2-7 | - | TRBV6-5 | CASNSGDIPGYEQYF | TGTGCCAGCAACAGCGGGGACATCCCCGGGTACGAGCAGTACTTC
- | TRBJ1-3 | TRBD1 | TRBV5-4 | CASSKFGQGRNTIYF | TGTGCCAGCAGCAAATTCGGACAGGGACGAAACACCATATATTTT
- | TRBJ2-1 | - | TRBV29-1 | CSVEGVLGNEQFF | TGCAGCGTTGAGGGAGTTCTGGGCAATGAGCAGTTCTTC
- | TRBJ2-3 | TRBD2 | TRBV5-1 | CASSFSEGSGGWDTQYF | TGCGCCAGCAGCTTTTCCGAGGGTAGCGGGGGTTGGGATACGCAGTATTTT
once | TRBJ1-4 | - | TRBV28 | CASSSAGPNEKLFF | TGTGCCAGCAGTAGCGCGGGACCTAATGAAAAACTGTTTTTT
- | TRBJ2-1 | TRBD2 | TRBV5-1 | CASQVSGRVSYNEQFF | TGCGCCAGCCAGGTTAGCGGGAGGGTTTCCTACAATGAGCAGTTCTTC
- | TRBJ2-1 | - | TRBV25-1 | CASSEYGRELNEQFF | TGTGCCAGCAGTGAATATGGACGGGAGCTAAATGAGCAGTTCTTC
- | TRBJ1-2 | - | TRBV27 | CASSPKGRPTNYGYTF | TGTGCCAGCAGTCCCAAGGGGAGGCCGACTAACTATGGCTACACCTTC
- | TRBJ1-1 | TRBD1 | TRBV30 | CAWSYRGPEAFF | TGTGCCTGGAGTTACAGGGGTCCTGAAGCTTTCTTT
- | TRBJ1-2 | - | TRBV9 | CASSVRAENYGYTF | TGTGCCAGCAGCGTTCGAGCGGAGAACTATGGCTACACCTTC
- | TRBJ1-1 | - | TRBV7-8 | CASSLAQGLEAFF | TGTGCCAGCAGCTTGGCCCAGGGGCTCGAGGCTTTCTTT
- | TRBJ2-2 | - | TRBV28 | CASSFVGMGAQKKDTGELFF | TGTGCCAGCAGTTTTGTAGGTATGGGGGCCCAGAAAAAGGACACCGGGGAGCTGTTTTTT
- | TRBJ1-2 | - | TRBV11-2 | CASSLDLRSNYGYTF | TGTGCCAGCAGCTTAGATCTGAGGTCTAACTATGGCTACACCTTC
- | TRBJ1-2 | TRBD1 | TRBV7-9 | CASSPDRGNYGYTF | TGTGCCAGCAGCCCCGACAGGGGGAACTATGGCTACACCTTC
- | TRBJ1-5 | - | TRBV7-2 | CASSDNTKLPQHF | TGTGCCAGCAGCGATAACACTAAGTTGCCCCAGCATTTT
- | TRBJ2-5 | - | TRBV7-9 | CASSLPPVETQYF | TGTGCCAGCAGCTTACCCCCTGTAGAGACCCAGTACTTC
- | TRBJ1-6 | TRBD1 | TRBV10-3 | CAIRDRDRDSPLHF | TGTGCCATCAGGGACCGGGACAGGGATTCACCCCTCCACTTT
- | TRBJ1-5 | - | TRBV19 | CASSGSFGDSNQPQHF | TGTGCCAGTAGTGGGAGCTTCGGCGATAGCAATCAGCCCCAGCATTTT
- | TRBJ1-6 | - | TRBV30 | CAWSVAYNSPLHF | TGTGCCTGGTCGGTAGCCTATAATTCACCCCTCCACTTT
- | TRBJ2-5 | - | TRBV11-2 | CASSWIGETQYF | TGTGCCAGCAGTTGGATCGGGGAGACCCAGTACTTC
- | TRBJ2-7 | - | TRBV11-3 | CASSVSSGPYEQYF | TGTGCCAGCAGCGTCAGTAGCGGACCCTACGAGCAGTACTTC
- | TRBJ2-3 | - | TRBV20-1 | CSASSSGTDTQYF | TGCAGTGCTAGTTCCAGCGGCACAGATACGCAGTATTTT
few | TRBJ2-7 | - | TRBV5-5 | CASSLAGIYEQYF | TGTGCCAGCAGCTTGGCTGGCATCTACGAGCAGTACTTC
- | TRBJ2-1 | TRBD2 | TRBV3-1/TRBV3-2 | CASSGLAGGNNEQFF | TGTGCCAGCAGTGGACTAGCGGGGGGGAACAATGAGCAGTTCTTC
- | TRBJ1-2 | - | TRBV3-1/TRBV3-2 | CASSQDIGGYYGYTF | TGTGCCAGCAGCCAAGATATAGGGGGTTACTATGGCTACACCTTC
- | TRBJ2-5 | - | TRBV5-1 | CASSSRPRQEETQYF | TGCGCCAGCAGCTCCAGGCCGAGACAGGAAGAGACCCAGTACTTC
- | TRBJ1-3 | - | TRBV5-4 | CASSAPPRNTIYF | TGTGCCAGCAGCGCGCCCCCACGGAACACCATATATTTT
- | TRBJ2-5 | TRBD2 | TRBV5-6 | CASSLGWTSGRTEETQYF | TGTGCCAGCAGCTTGGGTTGGACTAGCGGGAGGACGGAGGAGACCCAGTACTTC
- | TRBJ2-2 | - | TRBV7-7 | CASSMEITGELFF | TGTGCTAGCAGCATGGAGATCACCGGGGAGCTGTTTTTT
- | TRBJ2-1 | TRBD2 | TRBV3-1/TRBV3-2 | CASSHSLAGGDEQFF | TGTGCCAGCAGCCACAGCCTAGCGGGGGGTGATGAGCAGTTCTTC
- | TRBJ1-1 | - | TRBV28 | CASSQPSGHPVKAFF | TGTGCCAGCAGTCAACCGTCCGGACACCCCGTGAAGGCTTTCTTT
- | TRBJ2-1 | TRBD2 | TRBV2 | CASSHRTSAYNLLYNEQFF | TGTGCCAGCAGCCATAGGACTAGCGCTTACAACCTCCTCTACAATGAGCAGTTCTTC
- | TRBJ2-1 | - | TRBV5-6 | CASSLIVYPLGRFF | TGTGCCAGCAGCTTGATAGTGTACCCGTTGGGCAGGTTCTTC
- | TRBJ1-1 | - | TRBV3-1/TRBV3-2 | CASSQVYLNTEAFF | TGTGCCAGCAGCCAAGTCTATTTGAACACTGAAGCTTTCTTT
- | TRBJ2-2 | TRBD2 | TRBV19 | CASRDYPQNTGELFF | TGTGCCAGCCGGGACTACCCTCAGAACACCGGGGAGCTGTTTTTT
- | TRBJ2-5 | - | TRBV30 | CAWRGHFQETQYF | TGTGCCTGGAGAGGACACTTCCAAGAGACCCAGTACTTC